This entry lists 9 T cell receptor beta chains sequenced from one sample in a study of neurological immune-mediated disorders. As for time point: longitudinal time-point 3. TCRdb called the 5' RACE reads again in MiXCR, with one record for every CDR3 protein. There are about 84,000 distinct CDR3 sequences in the sample; about 4% occur only once, and over 5.5% lies in the top ten. Sequenced sample: PBMCs. These receptors were obtained from a woman aged 60-75 years with multiple sclerosis.

This clonotype was seen repeatedly, ten times or more. The CDR3 loop is CASSLRVQETQYF. In nucleotides, the CDR3 is TGTGCCAGCAGCCTACGTGTCCAAGAGACCCAGTACTTC. This chain uses TRBV27 with TRBJ2-5; D not certain. V gave up 6 bases and J gave up 1 base, with 9 bases separating them. Germline CDR1 MNHEY, CDR2 SMNVEV (reference sequence). The CDR3 extends over 13 amino acids.

This clonotype showed up many times. V and J are TRBV6-5 and TRBJ1-5, with 9 bases aligning to TRBD1. Germline CDR1 MNHEY, CDR2 SVGAGI. The V gene end was trimmed by 5 bases and the J gene end by 9 bases; junction bases not matched to a gene: 17. This CDR3 is built from 17 residues. The CDR3 sequence: CASSAYTGTGPYGPQHF. CDR3 DNA sequence: TGTGCCAGCAGTGCCTACACCGGGACAGGGCCTTATGGGCCCCAGCATTTT.

This clonotype was found many times. The J gene is TRBJ1-2, the V gene TRBV5-6; weak D call: TRBD1 (5 bases). CDR1 is SGHDT, CDR2 YYEEEE, per germline. Deletions cut 0 bases from V and 7 bases from J, with 16 bases between. The CDR3 contains 15 residues. The CDR3 protein is CASSLGSAGRSGYTF. CDR3 sequence (DNA): TGTGCCAGCAGCTTGGGGTCGGCAGGGCGTAGTGGCTACACCTTC.

This clonotype was detected ten times or more. The V call is TRBV27, the J call TRBJ2-5; D might be TRBD1 or TRBD2, each matching 5 bases. CDR3 size: 14 residues. Trimming left V 7 bases short and J 5 bases short, with 17 bases between. The germline V gene encodes CDR1 MNHEY and CDR2 SMNVEV (reference sequence). The CDR3 sequence is CASKRGSVLETQYF. CDR3 coding DNA: TGTGCCAGCAAGAGGGGATCCGTCTTGGAGACCCAGTACTTC.

This clonotype came up many times. This sequence joins TRBV12-3 or TRBV12-4 and TRBJ1-5, with D perhaps TRBD1 (6 bases). The germline V and J ends were trimmed by 6 bases and 6 bases, with 12 bases remaining between them. This CDR3 is 13 amino acids long. The CDR3 DNA sequence: TGTGCCAGCAGCCCCGACAGGAGTCAGCCCCAGCATTTT. Translation: CASSPDRSQPQHF.

This clonotype was observed many times. This rearrangement joins TRBV20-1 to TRBJ2-5; 11 bases fit TRBD2. The germline gives CDR1 DFQATT, CDR2 SNEGSKA (reference sequence). The CDR3 extends over 17 amino acids. The V and J ends lost 1 base and 5 bases, in that order; junction bases with no gene match: 12. The CDR3 loop is CSARGTSGPHGGETQYF. The CDR3 DNA follows: TGCAGTGCTAGAGGGACTAGCGGGCCCCATGGGGGGGAGACCCAGTACTTC.

V usage is TRBV28 and J usage is TRBJ2-1; D not certain. V lost 1 base, J lost 10 bases, and 5 bases lay in between. This CDR3 region has 11 residues. Germline CDR1 and CDR2: MDHEN and SYDVKM. CDR3 nucleotides: TGTGCCAGCAGTTTATCACGGGAGCAGTTCTTC. This sequence encodes CASSLSREQFF.

A few counts support this clonotype. The chain uses TRBV18 and TRBJ2-7; the D gene is possibly TRBD1 (8 bases). CDR1 is KGHSH, CDR2 LQKENI, per germline. The CDR3 sequence is 14 residues long. V was cut by 5 bases and J by 3 bases, with 14 bases left in between. The CDR3 DNA follows: TGTGCCAGCTCAAGCGGGACAGGCTACTACGAGCAGTACTTC. It codes for CASSSGTGYYEQYF. Using reference TRBV18 and TRBJ2-7 for the parts outside the CDR3, the full variable domain is NAGVMQNPRHLVRRRGQEARLRCSPMKGHSHVYWYRQLPEEGLKFMVYLQKENIIDESGMPKERFSAEFPKEGPSILRIQQVVRGDSAAYFCASSSGTGYYEQYFGPGTRLTVT.

This clonotype was counted many times. J is TRBJ1-3 and V is TRBV12-3 or TRBV12-4; D is ambiguous. The CDR3 loop spans 14 amino acids. With 8 bases removed from V and 2 bases from J, the gap between germline ends came to 13 bases. The CDR3 is CASRPAAAGNTIYF. Written as DNA, the CDR3 is TGTGCCAGCCGCCCTGCGGCCGCTGGAAACACCATATATTTT.